The subject of this entry is one T cell receptor (beta chain). There are 17 residues in the CDR3. With V trimmed by 5 bases and J by 2 bases, 12 bases remained unmatched. Germline-derived CDR1 and CDR2 are SGHDT and YYEEEE. Assay used: immunoSEQ multiplex PCR; TCRdb lists only in-frame clones, some missing. This repertoire shows about 49,000 clones, approximately 80% found once; its top ten account for 20% to 25%. The data belong to a study of blood T cell repertoires in COVID-19. Study details: COVID-19 samples collected from the United States, Italy and Spain covered acute and convalescent phases.

Enrollment of patients from Seattle took place during active infection, with longitudinal follow-up. The sequence came from a woman aged 80 or over with COVID-19, enrolled during active disease. Sequenced input: peripheral blood. This chain joins TRBV5-6 and TRBJ2-7; 11 bases match TRBD2. CDR3 nucleotides: TGTGCCAGCAGAGCAGTTAGCGGGAGGGCCGCAACCTACGAGCAGTACTTC. Its translation: CASRAVSGRAATYEQYF.